The 7 T cell receptor beta chains listed next were all sequenced from one sample in a study of T cells in Graves' hyperthyroidism and ophthalmopathy. Using RNA transcripts as the source, TCR beta CDR3 regions were amplified. A set of HTBI primers served as the primers for a first-round RT-PCR of the TCR CDR3. TCRdb reprocessed the multiplex PCR reads with MiXCR, giving one entry per CDR3 protein. The sample lists under 450,000 distinct CDR3 sequences, about 18% occurring once. What was sequenced was blood. These TCRs come from a woman in her 30s with Graves' hyperthyroidism that later progressed to Graves' ophthalmopathy.

The CDR3 region is CASSQGTSGSLYF. In DNA form, the CDR3 reads TGTGCCAGTAGTCAAGGGACTAGCGGGAGTTTGTACTTC. J is TRBJ2-5 and V is TRBV19; TRBD2 matches at 14 bases. V lost 5 bases, J lost 13 bases, and 6 bases stayed unmatched. CDR1 is LNHDA, CDR2 SQIVND, per germline (reference sequence). The CDR3 loop spans 13 amino acids.

This clonotype was seen repeatedly, ten times or more. The rearrangement uses TRBV11-2 and TRBJ2-1; D not certain. Looked up from germline, CDR1 is SGHAT and CDR2 is FQNNGV. This CDR3 is 13 amino acids long. V lost 6 bases to trimming and J lost 8 bases, with 14 bases between them. The CDR3 nucleotides are TGTGCCAGCAGACCCGAGAATCAGGATGAGCAGTTCTTC. Translated: CASRPENQDEQFF.

This chain links TRBV2 with TRBJ1-5, with 10 bases matching TRBD1. CDR3 length: 15 amino acids. J lost 4 bases, V lost 5 bases, and 5 bases had no gene match. Per germline, CDR1 SNHLY and CDR2 FYNNEI. The CDR3 protein is CASSPGTGENQPQHF. Here the CDR3 DNA reads TGTGCCAGCAGTCCCGGGACAGGGGAAAATCAGCCCCAGCATTTT.

Ten or more counts support this clonotype. This chain links TRBV27 with TRBJ2-7; the D is unclear. V shed 5 bases and J shed 5 bases, with 13 bases lying between them. Looked up from germline, CDR1 is MNHEY and CDR2 is SMNVEV (reference sequence). The CDR3 is 13 amino acids. This CDR3 is CASSPPGLDEQYF. The CDR3 coding sequence is TGTGCCAGCAGTCCCCCCGGGTTGGACGAGCAGTACTTC.

This clonotype was detected many times. The chain is built from TRBV20-1 and TRBJ2-5; weak D call: TRBD2 (6 bases). V shed 6 bases and J shed 5 bases, with 13 bases lying between them. Germline lookup yields CDR1 DFQATT and CDR2 SNEGSKA (reference sequence). The CDR3 has 12 residues. CDR3 region: CSALGGVETQYF. CDR3 coding DNA: TGCAGTGCACTAGGAGGGGTGGAGACCCAGTACTTC.

The table lists this clonotype with many counts. The genes are TRBV4-2 and TRBJ2-5; the match to TRBD2 covers 8 bases. This CDR3 contains 15 residues. Germline lookup yields CDR1 LGHNA and CDR2 YNFKEQ. V shed 2 bases, J shed 5 bases, and the junction held 7 bases outside the gene matches. The chain's CDR3 is CASSQFGSGTETQYF. Here the CDR3 DNA reads TGTGCCAGCAGCCAATTTGGTAGCGGGACCGAGACCCAGTACTTC.

This clonotype was counted at least ten times. The chain links TRBV28 to TRBJ1-3; D might be TRBD1 (6 bases). CDR3 length: 14 residues. The V end was cut by 5 bases, the J end by 6 bases, with 14 bases between. The germline V gene encodes CDR1 MDHEN and CDR2 SYDVKM. The DNA of the CDR3 is TGTGCCAGCAGTACCCGGGGGCGCGTAAACACCATATATTTT. It is translated as CASSTRGRVNTIYF.